The present entry profiles one T cell receptor beta chain with its context. Its antigen is as yet unknown. Sequenced material consisted of expressed TCRB transcripts (all of the isolated RNA was reverse transcribed). TCRdb's table, derived via immunoSEQ multiplex PCR, lists solely in-frame clones and lacks some. The data hold 200,000 to 250,000 clones, with more than 65% observed a single time. This specimen belongs to a study of beta chain features in type 1 diabetes. As for the study in general: The patients were much like the healthy donors in age, gender and cell yields.

Study outcomes and limitations: Naive, central memory and regulatory TCRB repertoires appeared more similar among patients than healthy donors. Insertions were fewer and deletions more numerous at VDJ junctions in type 1 diabetes patients. PCR could preferentially amplify shorter templates, alike in patients and controls.

CDR3 length equals 15 residues. CDR1 and CDR2 from the germline V gene are SGHTA and FQGNSA. Trimming took 5 bases from V and 4 from J, leaving 15 bases between them. The chain has TRBV7-2 and TRBJ2-1, with D possibly TRBD1 on 6 matching bases. The sample comprised naive CD4+ T cells from blood. This sequence was found in a man in his thirties or forties in good health. CDR3 bases: TGTGCCAGCAGCGCGCGGACAGTTTCGTACAATGAGCAGTTCTTC. It codes for CASSARTVSYNEQFF.